The TCR beta chain under discussion was sequenced for a study of early T cells in non-severe SARS-CoV-2 infection. V lost 1 base to trimming and J lost 7 bases, with 5 bases between them. There are 11 residues in the CDR3. Germline V gives CDR1 SGHDN, CDR2 FVKESK. TCRdb recomputed calls from the 5' RACE reads with MiXCR, one row per CDR3 protein. The repertoire includes fewer than 85,000 distinct CDR3 sequences, 11% of them detected once, and around 12% sits in the top ten. This receptor was taken from an adult who was a healthcare worker with PCR-confirmed SARS-CoV-2 infection or an uninfected control (not recorded which). The chain employs TRBV14 and TRBJ2-7, with unresolved D. Sequencing used whole blood, obtained at baseline. This CDR3 is CASSQVWEQYF. The CDR3, as DNA: TGTGCCAGCAGCCAAGTATGGGAGCAGTACTTC.